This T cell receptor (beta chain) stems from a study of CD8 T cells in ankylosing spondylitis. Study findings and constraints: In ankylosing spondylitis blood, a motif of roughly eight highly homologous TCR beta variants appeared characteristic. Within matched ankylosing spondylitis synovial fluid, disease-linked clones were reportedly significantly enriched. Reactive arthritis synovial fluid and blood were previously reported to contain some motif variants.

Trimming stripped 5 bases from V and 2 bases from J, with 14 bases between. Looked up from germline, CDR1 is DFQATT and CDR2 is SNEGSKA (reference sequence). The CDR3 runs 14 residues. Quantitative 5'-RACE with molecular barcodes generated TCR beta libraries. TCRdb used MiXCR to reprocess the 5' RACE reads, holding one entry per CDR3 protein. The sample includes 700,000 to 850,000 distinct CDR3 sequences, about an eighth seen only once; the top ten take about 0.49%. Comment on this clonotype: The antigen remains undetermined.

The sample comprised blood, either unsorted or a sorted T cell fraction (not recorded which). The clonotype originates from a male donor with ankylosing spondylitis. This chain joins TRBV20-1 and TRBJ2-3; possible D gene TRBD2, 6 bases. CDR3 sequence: CSAVIGGFTDTQYF. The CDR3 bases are TGCAGTGCTGTAATTGGGGGGTTCACAGATACGCAGTATTTT.